This T cell receptor beta chain comes out of a study of T cells expressing NK-cell markers. TCRdb reprocessed the 5' RACE reads; each CDR3 protein has one entry and no DNA is given. The table lists about 460,000 distinct CDR3 sequences, with roughly 1.4% in the top ten. Germline CDR1 and CDR2: KGHDR and SFDVKD. CDR3 size: 18 residues. This sequence joins TRBV24-1 and TRBJ2-2; TCRdb gives TRBD1 as the D gene, but with no DNA this cannot be confirmed. The sequenced sample was blood T cells: a sorted CD56 or NKG2C T cell subset, CD4+ or CD8+ T cells, or bulk PBMC T cells (not recorded which). The origin of this receptor is a woman aged 50 to 65 in good health. The CDR3 sequence is CATSDETLNRGITGELFF.